This T cell receptor beta chain was sequenced for a study of shared clonotypes between healthy human individuals. CDR3 size: 15 residues. Germline-derived CDR1 and CDR2 are SGHAT and FQDESV (reference sequence). V was cut by 5 bases and J by 2 bases, with 12 bases left in between. In regard to this clone: The antigen remains undetermined.

Study-wide results and caveats: Sorted-subset sequencing was shown by rarefaction to be incomplete despite large depth.

About 30,000 T cell genomes, or approximately 190 ng DNA, went into the sorted-subset replicate PCRs. TCRdb keeps only in-frame clones here, not all; method: immunoSEQ multiplex PCR. In the table there are a few million clones, 90% to 95% of which are singletons. The sample comprised naive CD4+ T cells sorted from blood. Subset described: CD45RA+ positively selected. This rearrangement joins TRBV11-1 to TRBJ2-2; D is tentatively TRBD1 or TRBD2 (7 bases each). The clonotype was recovered from a man between 18 and 29 years old in good health. CDR3 DNA: TGTGCCAGCAGCAGCGGGACAGTAAACACCGGGGAGCTGTTTTTT. This sequence encodes CASSSGTVNTGELFF.